These T cell receptor beta chains were read from a single sample in a study of beta chain features in type 1 diabetes. Clones were read by immunoSEQ multiplex PCR, and TCRdb kept only the in-frame ones, dropping some. The data contain under 300,000 clones, approximately 15% of them seen just once; the ten biggest clones take up roughly 0.02%. Sample: naive CD4+ T cells from blood. Every receptor here comes from a young man with type 1 diabetes. The CDR3 runs from the conserved cysteine through the conserved F or W. D genes are given only for firm matches. The size entry is marked missing in some rows and otherwise reads once, few, many or a size class.

d_call,v_call,j_call,clone_size,cdr3_nt,cdr3_aa
NA,TRBV18,TRBJ1-1,NA,TGTGCCAGCTCACTAGGATCGCAGGGTACAGGCGCTGAAGCTTTCTTT,CASSLGSQGTGAEAFF
TRBD2,TRBV27,TRBJ2-5,NA,TGTGCCAGCAGTTCTCAAGCGGGAGGAGATTATGGAGAGACCCAGTACTTC,CASSSQAGGDYGETQYF
NA,TRBV2,TRBJ2-2,NA,TGTGCCAGCAGTGGCGACAGCAACACCGGGGAGCTGTTTTTT,CASSGDSNTGELFF
TRBD2,TRBV5-1,TRBJ2-2,NA,TGCGCCAGCAGCTCCATAGCGGGGCGGACCGGGGAGCTGTTTTTT,CASSSIAGRTGELFF
TRBD2,TRBV11-2,TRBJ2-7,NA,TGTGCCAGCAGCTTGGGAGGGAGGGTCGGAGAACAGTACTTC,CASSLGGRVGEQYF
NA,TRBV7-8,TRBJ1-4,few,TGTGCCAGCAGCTTAGAGGAGAATGAAAAACTGTTTTTT,CASSLEENEKLFF
TRBD1,TRBV5-6,TRBJ2-7,few,TGTGCCAGCAGCTTGCCCGGGACAGGGAGGTTCCACGAGCAGTACTTC,CASSLPGTGRFHEQYF
TRBD1,TRBV30,TRBJ1-2,few,TGTGCCTGGAGTCAGGACAGGGGGAATGGCTACACCTTC,CAWSQDRGNGYTF
TRBD1,TRBV5-4,TRBJ2-7,NA,TGTGCCAGCAGCCTCGGGACAGGGAGCCCCTACGAGCAGTACTTC,CASSLGTGSPYEQYF
TRBD1,TRBV10-1,TRBJ2-7,NA,TGCGCCAGCAGTCGGACAGGGGCTAACTACGAGCAGTACTTC,CASSRTGANYEQYF
TRBD2,TRBV28,TRBJ2-3,few,TGTGCCAGCAGTTTTCGGACTAGCGGTTTCACAGATACGCAGTATTTT,CASSFRTSGFTDTQYF
TRBD2,TRBV5-1,TRBJ2-1,NA,TGCGCCAGCAGCCCGTCGACTAGCGGGAGATTCGATGAGCAGTTCTTC,CASSPSTSGRFDEQFF
NA,TRBV13,TRBJ1-1,few,TGTGCCAGCAGCCTACAGGCGAACACTGAAGCTTTCTTT,CASSLQANTEAFF
TRBD2,TRBV5-1,TRBJ2-1,few,TGCGCCAGCCGGACTAGCGGGGGGGCCTATGAGCAGTTCTTC,CASRTSGGAYEQFF
TRBD1,TRBV29-1,TRBJ1-1,NA,TGCAGCGTCGGGACAGGTACTGAAGCTTTCTTT,CSVGTGTEAFF
NA,TRBV11-3,TRBJ2-4,NA,TGTGCCAGCAGCTTAGAGCCGGGGATGGGAAACATTCAGTACTTC,CASSLEPGMGNIQYF
TRBD2,TRBV5-1,TRBJ2-7,few,TGCGCCAGCAGCTTGGCGCGGGGGGGACCCTACGAGCAGTACTTC,CASSLARGGPYEQYF
TRBD1,TRBV2,TRBJ2-7,NA,TGTGCCAGCAGCCGACAGGGGTACTACGAGCAGTACTTC,CASSRQGYYEQYF
TRBD1,TRBV7-9,TRBJ2-3,NA,TGTGCCAGCATATCCTCGGACAGGGTGGGCACAGATACGCAGTATTTT,CASISSDRVGTDTQYF
NA,TRBV18,TRBJ1-5,few,TGTGCCAGCTCACGAGGCTCCGATCAGCCCCAGCATTTT,CASSRGSDQPQHF
NA,TRBV6-1,TRBJ2-4,NA,TGTGCCAGCAGTGAATCAGCCTCGAGGGCCTCGGGCAAAAACATTCAGTACTTC,CASSESASRASGKNIQYF
NA,TRBV7-2,TRBJ2-2,NA,TGTGCCAGCAGCCGCCAGACTAGTAATCCGAACGGGGAGCTGTTTTTT,CASSRQTSNPNGELFF
TRBD1,TRBV5-1,TRBJ2-6,NA,TGCGCCAGCAGCTCGGACAGGGGGCCCCTCTCCGTCCTGACTTTC,CASSSDRGPLSVLTF
NA,TRBV25-1,TRBJ1-1,NA,TGTGCCAGCAGTGATCAGGGGACTGAAGCTTTCTTT,CASSDQGTEAFF
NA,TRBV30,TRBJ1-1,NA,TGTGCCTGGAGTTTTCGGGGGAACACTGAAGCTTTCTTT,CAWSFRGNTEAFF
NA,TRBV9,TRBJ1-5,NA,TGTGCCAGCAGCGTGTTTCCCACGGTTAGCAATCAGCCCCAGCATTTT,CASSVFPTVSNQPQHF
TRBD2,TRBV5-1,TRBJ2-7,few,TGCGCCAGCAGCTTGGGGGTAGCGGGATCGGGGCAGTACTTC,CASSLGVAGSGQYF
NA,TRBV9,TRBJ2-1,few,TGTGCCAGCAGCCCAGGGAGGTCCTACAATGAGCAGTTCTTC,CASSPGRSYNEQFF
NA,TRBV4-1,TRBJ2-7,NA,TGCGCCAGCAGCCAAGACCAACTATCCTACGAGCAGTACTTC,CASSQDQLSYEQYF
TRBD1,TRBV19,TRBJ1-2,few,TGTGCCAGTAGCCCCCCGGACAGGGGGGGGATGCGCTACACCTTC,CASSPPDRGGMRYTF
NA,TRBV5-1,TRBJ1-6,NA,TGCGCCAGCAGCTCTCGGGCAGGGGATGGTTCACCCCTCCACTTT,CASSSRAGDGSPLHF
NA,TRBV7-2,TRBJ1-4,few,TGTGCCAGCAGCTTAGATCCCACGGTTGGTGAAAAACTGTTTTTT,CASSLDPTVGEKLFF
TRBD1,TRBV11-2,TRBJ2-1,NA,TGTGCCAGCAGCCAGGACAGGGGAAATGAGCAGTTCTTC,CASSQDRGNEQFF
NA,TRBV5-1,TRBJ2-3,once,TGCGCCAGCAGCTTGGCCCTAGGTCTAAGCACAGATACGCAGTATTTT,CASSLALGLSTDTQYF
TRBD2,TRBV29-1,TRBJ2-1,few,TGCAGCGTTGACGGCGGGGGGACTAGCGGTTACAATGAGCAGTTCTTC,CSVDGGGTSGYNEQFF
TRBD2,TRBV5-4,TRBJ2-5,NA,TGTGCCAGCAGCCAATCGCGGGGGACTAGCGGCCAAGAGACCCAGTACTTC,CASSQSRGTSGQETQYF
NA,TRBV5-1,TRBJ2-3,few,TGCGCCAGCAACTCCGCCAGCACAGATACGCAGTATTTT,CASNSASTDTQYF
TRBD1,TRBV6-5,TRBJ1-5,NA,TGTGCCAGCAGTTCTGGACAGGGTAGGCAGCCCCAGCATTTT,CASSSGQGRQPQHF
TRBD2,TRBV7-2,TRBJ2-3,few,TGTGCCAGCAGCTTAAAGTTGGCGGGAGTAACAGATACGCAGTATTTT,CASSLKLAGVTDTQYF
NA,TRBV25-1,TRBJ2-4,few,TGTGCCAGCTTAGGACAGAGGGGAAACATTCAGTACTTC,CASLGQRGNIQYF
NA,TRBV19,TRBJ1-1,few,TGTGCCAGTACCATAGCCGGAGGGGCAGCCGTGAACACTGAAGCTTTCTTT,CASTIAGGAAVNTEAFF
NA,TRBV27,TRBJ2-1,few,TGTGCCAGCGCTAACGCCGATCCCCGGGGGAGTTCCTACAATGAGCAGTTCTTC,CASANADPRGSSYNEQFF